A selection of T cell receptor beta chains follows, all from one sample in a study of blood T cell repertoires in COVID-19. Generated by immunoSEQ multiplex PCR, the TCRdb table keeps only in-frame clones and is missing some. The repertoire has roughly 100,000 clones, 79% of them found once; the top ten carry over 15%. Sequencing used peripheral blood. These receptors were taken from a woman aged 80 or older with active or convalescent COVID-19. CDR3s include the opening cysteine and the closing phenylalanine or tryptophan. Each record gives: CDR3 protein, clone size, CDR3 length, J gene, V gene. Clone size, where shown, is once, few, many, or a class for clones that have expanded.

CASSVTGNSNQPQHF,many,15,TRBJ1-5,TRBV19
CASSLGQQGARSPLHF,.,16,TRBJ1-6,TRBV5-6
CASSQQGAGEKLFF,.,14,TRBJ1-4,TRBV2
CASNLLGLPGELFF,.,14,TRBJ2-2,TRBV6-5
CASRTPAAGYGYTF,.,14,TRBJ1-2,TRBV6-5
CAYDTGSYNEQFF,.,13,TRBJ2-1,TRBV30
CASSLNGLAGVNEQFF,.,16,TRBJ2-1,TRBV7-3
CASKLAGSQPQHF,.,13,TRBJ1-5,TRBV2
CASRGGGRREQYF,.,13,TRBJ2-7,TRBV28
CASSPTASAVYNSPLHF,once,17,TRBJ1-6,TRBV18
CASSLGLGYNEKLFF,few,15,TRBJ1-4,TRBV5-1
CASSRSVNTQYF,.,12,TRBJ2-3,TRBV6-2/TRBV6-3
CARSHPGGTSGRASSYNEQFF,few,21,TRBJ2-1,TRBV7-5
CAGQTELNTEAFF,.,13,TRBJ1-1,TRBV2
CASSIDPTAYYYGYTF,.,16,TRBJ1-2,TRBV19
CASSFQQRYEQYF,.,13,TRBJ2-7,TRBV28
CASSLELGGTEAFF,few,14,TRBJ1-1,TRBV11-2
CASSPRTGVITGELFF,once,16,TRBJ2-2,TRBV9